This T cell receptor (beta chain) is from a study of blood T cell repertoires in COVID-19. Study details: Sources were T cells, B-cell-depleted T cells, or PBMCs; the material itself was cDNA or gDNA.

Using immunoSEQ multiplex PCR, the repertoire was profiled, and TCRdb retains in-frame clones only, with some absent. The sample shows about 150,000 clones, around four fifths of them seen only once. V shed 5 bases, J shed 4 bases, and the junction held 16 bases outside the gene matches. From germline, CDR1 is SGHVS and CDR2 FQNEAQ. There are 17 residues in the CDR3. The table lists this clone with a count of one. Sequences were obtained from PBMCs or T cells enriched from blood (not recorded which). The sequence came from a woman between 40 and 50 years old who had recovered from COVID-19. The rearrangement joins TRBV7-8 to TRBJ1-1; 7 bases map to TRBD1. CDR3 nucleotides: TGTGCCAGCAGCCCGACGAGGGACAGTCGGGGGTTCACTGAAGCTTTCTTT. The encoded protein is CASSPTRDSRGFTEAFF.